These 31 T cell receptor beta chains came from one sample sequenced in a study of CD8 T cells in ankylosing spondylitis. Findings and caveats of the study: Seemingly distinctive of ankylosing spondylitis blood was a TCR beta motif formed by eight highly homologous variants.

TCRdb re-analysed the 5' RACE reads in MiXCR, keeping a single row per CDR3 protein. The repertoire holds about 540,000 distinct CDR3 sequences, with roughly 13% as singletons. Their antigens remain unidentified. Sequenced input: blood, either unsorted or a sorted T cell fraction (not recorded which). The receptors come from a male donor with ankylosing spondylitis.

The gene calls are TRBV6-5 and TRBJ2-1; no firm D call. V lost 2 bases to trimming and J lost 6 bases, with 8 bases between them. Germline CDR1 and CDR2: MNHEY and SVGAGI. The CDR3 loop spans 13 amino acids. The CDR3 nucleotides are TGTGCCAGCAGTTACCGCCAAGCCAATGAGCAGTTCTTC. It specifies CASSYRQANEQFF.

The sample holds a few counts of this clonotype. The V call is TRBV29-1, the J call TRBJ1-2, with TRBD1 as a possible D gene (6 bases). CDR3 length: 14 amino acids. Germline lookup yields CDR1 SQVTM and CDR2 ANQGSEA. V lost 6 bases and J lost 0, with 14 bases in between. Here the CDR3 reads CSVTTGTTNYGYTF. The CDR3, as DNA: TGCAGCGTCACTACCGGGACAACTAACTATGGCTACACCTTC.

This clonotype has at least ten counts. The chain has TRBV10-3 and TRBJ2-1; 7 nucleotides align to TRBD1. The CDR3 contains 14 residues. Germline V CDR1 and CDR2: ENHRY, SYGVKD. Germline trimming cut 6 bases from V and 5 bases from J; bases unmatched to any gene: 7. CDR3 nucleotides: TGTGCCATCAGAAGACAGGGTGACCACAATGAGCAGTTCTTC. This codes for CAIRRQGDHNEQFF.

This clonotype showed up just a few times. This sequence joins TRBV4-1 and TRBJ2-1; unclear D gene. CDR1 is MGHRA and CDR2 is YSYEKL in the germline V gene. Trimming removed 0 bases at V and 2 bases at J, with 8 bases between. The length of the CDR3 is 15 residues. The CDR3 region has the DNA TGCGCCAGCAGCCAAGATGCCGCGCCCTACAATGAGCAGTTCTTC. This gives the protein CASSQDAAPYNEQFF.

Many counts were recorded for this clonotype. The chain combines TRBV12-3 or TRBV12-4 with TRBJ2-1, with D possibly matching TRBD2 (5 bases). The CDR3 extends over 13 amino acids. The V gene lost 3 bases and the J gene lost 7 bases, with 10 bases spanning the gap. Here the CDR3 reads CASSFFSANEQFF. CDR3 sequence (DNA): TGTGCCAGCAGTTTTTTTAGCGCAAATGAGCAGTTCTTC.

This clonotype has more than one count but fewer than ten. The chain couples TRBV21-1 to TRBJ1-5; the tabulated D call, TRBD1, remains unverified against the DNA. TRBV21-1 is a pseudogene. CDR3 length: 15 residues. CDR3 nucleotides: TGTGCCAGCAGCCCTGCCAGGGGGCAGGGACAGCCCCAGCATTTT. Protein sequence: CASSPARGQGQPQHF.

V and J are TRBV11-3 and TRBJ2-5, with a possible D match to TRBD1 (7 bases). Germline values: CDR1 SGHNT, CDR2 YENEEA. CDR3 length equals 12 residues. The germline V and J ends were trimmed by 7 bases and 5 bases, with 11 bases remaining between them. The CDR3 coding sequence is TGTGCCAGCAAGGCAGGGGGGGAGACCCAGTACTTC. Translating gives CASKAGGETQYF.

The rearrangement links TRBV7-6 to TRBJ2-5; TRBD1 matches 10 bases. CDR1 and CDR2 (germline): SGHVS, FNYEAQ. The length of the CDR3 is 15 residues. With V trimmed by 2 bases and J by 6 bases, 6 bases remained unmatched. The CDR3 here is CASSLRRDRGQTQYF. CDR3 DNA sequence: TGTGCCAGCAGCTTAAGGCGGGACAGGGGCCAGACCCAGTACTTC.

This clonotype showed up just a few times. J is TRBJ2-5 and V is TRBV7-2; D perhaps matches TRBD2 (6 bases). With 1 base removed from V and 7 bases from J, the gap between germline ends came to 16 bases. The CDR3 spans 15 residues. Germline loops: CDR1 SGHTA, CDR2 FQGNSA. The CDR3 is CASSLVSFSGGTQYF. CDR3 sequence (DNA): TGTGCCAGCAGCTTAGTTTCCTTTTCCGGGGGGACCCAGTACTTC.

This clonotype was detected ten times or more. The chain joins TRBV12-3 or TRBV12-4 to TRBJ1-6; maybe TRBD1 (5 bases). With 2 bases removed from V and 6 bases from J, the gap between germline ends came to 8 bases. The CDR3 is 14 amino acids. The CDR3 sequence: CASSLRQINSPLHF. The CDR3, as DNA: TGTGCCAGCAGTTTACGACAGATTAATTCACCCCTCCACTTT.

V is TRBV12-5 and J is TRBJ1-5; 7 nucleotides match TRBD1. This CDR3 region has 16 residues. Germline values: CDR1 LGHNT, CDR2 FRNRAP. The V and J ends lost 5 bases and 0 bases, in that order; junction bases with no gene match: 7. The CDR3 bases are TGTGCTAGTGGTCCGCGGACAGGCTATAGCAATCAGCCCCAGCATTTT. It yields the protein CASGPRTGYSNQPQHF.

This clonotype was seen only a few times. The chain has TRBV29-1 and TRBJ2-1, with 8 bases identical to TRBD2. V lost 7 bases to trimming and J lost 1 base; unmatched junction nucleotides: 6. Germline CDR1 SQVTM, CDR2 ANQGSEA. The CDR3 has 14 amino acids. The CDR3 spells CSAEGLGSYNEQFF. The DNA of the CDR3 is TGCAGCGCAGAGGGACTAGGGTCCTACAATGAGCAGTTCTTC.

This clonotype was counted ten times or more. V and J are TRBV24-1 and TRBJ1-5; D ambiguous. This CDR3 comprises 14 residues. CDR1 is KGHDR and CDR2 is SFDVKD in the germline V gene. Deletions cut 5 bases from V and 4 bases from J, with 11 bases between. CDR3: CATSGPGGNQPQHF. CDR3 in DNA: TGTGCCACCAGTGGCCCTGGAGGGAATCAGCCCCAGCATTTT.

This clonotype appeared a few times. The chain couples TRBV4-2 to TRBJ2-2; 15 bases align to TRBD2. V trimming: 3 bases; J trimming: 4 bases; junction bases outside the gene matches: 6. Germline V gene sequence: CDR1 LGHNA, CDR2 YNFKEQ. This CDR3 has 18 amino acids. CDR3: CASSQGLAGGIRTGELFF. In DNA, the CDR3 is TGTGCCAGCAGCCAGGGACTAGCGGGAGGAATTCGCACCGGGGAGCTGTTTTTT.

In its sample, this clonotype was seen a few times. The chain uses TRBV29-1 and TRBJ1-1, with D unresolved. The CDR3 runs to 12 residues. V shed 5 bases and J shed 5 bases, with 12 bases lying between them. In germline, CDR1 is SQVTM, CDR2 ANQGSEA. The CDR3 DNA reads TGCAGCGTTAGGACGTCTTCTACTGAAGCTTTCTTT. Amino acid sequence: CSVRTSSTEAFF.

In regard to this clonotype: One end of the junction is discordant with germline, which a read error may explain. The chain couples TRBV6-1 to TRBJ1-2, with 9 bases identical to TRBD1. CDR1 and CDR2 from the germline V gene are MNHNS and SASEGT. This CDR3 has 15 amino acids. The CDR3 DNA reads as TGTGACAGCAGTAAGCCGGGACAGGGTAACTATGGCTACACCTTC. Protein product: CDSSKPGQGNYGYTF.

This clonotype was recorded once. This rearrangement joins TRBV27 to TRBJ1-5; D gene uncertain. The ends were cut back, 7 bases at V and 6 bases at J, with 19 bases in the middle. Germline assignment: CDR1 MNHEY and CDR2 SMNVEV (reference sequence). The CDR3 length is 15 residues. This CDR3 reads CASTPLGGSGQPQHF. The CDR3, as DNA: TGTGCCAGCACCCCACTTGGAGGGTCGGGTCAGCCCCAGCATTTT.

There are a few counts of this clonotype. V and J are TRBV7-6 and TRBJ2-3, with D tentatively TRBD2 (6 bases). Germline values: CDR1 SGHVS, CDR2 FNYEAQ. Trimming took 2 bases from V and 2 from J, leaving 14 bases between them. This CDR3 has 16 amino acids. CDR3 region: CASSLSGGVPTDTQYF. The CDR3 region has the DNA TGTGCCAGCAGCTTATCGGGCGGGGTCCCCACAGATACGCAGTATTTT. The complete variable domain, with remaining parts taken from reference TRBV7-6 and TRBJ2-3, reads GAGVSQSPRYKVTKRGQDVALRCDPISGHVSLYWYRQALGQGPEFLTYFNYEAQQDKSGLPNDRFSAERPEGSISTLTIQRTEQRDSAMYRCASSLSGGVPTDTQYFGPGTRLTVL.

This clonotype has ten or more counts. The rearrangement links TRBV20-1 to TRBJ2-3; 9 bases are a match to TRBD1. Per the germline V gene, CDR1 is DFQATT and CDR2 is SNEGSKA (reference sequence). There are 14 residues in the CDR3. The V and J ends lost 6 bases and 4 bases, in that order; junction bases with no gene match: 8. The CDR3 is CSAPGDRVPDTQYF. CDR3 coding DNA: TGCAGTGCCCCCGGGGACAGGGTGCCAGATACGCAGTATTTT.

This clonotype was recorded many times. V is TRBV7-9 and J is TRBJ1-1; D is ambiguous. This CDR3 region has 15 residues. Deletions cut 2 bases from V and 0 bases from J, with 10 bases between. Per germline, CDR1 SEHNR and CDR2 FQNEAQ (reference sequence). The CDR3, as DNA: TGTGCCAGCAGCTTAACTAGTTTACTGAACACTGAAGCTTTCTTT. This codes for CASSLTSLLNTEAFF.

This clonotype was counted a few times. V gene TRBV5-1 combines with J gene TRBJ2-7; no firm D call. The CDR3 runs 14 residues. V lost 4 bases to trimming and J lost 5 bases, with 16 bases between them. From germline, CDR1 is SGHRS and CDR2 YFSETQ. In DNA, the CDR3 is TGCGCCAGCAGCCCACCCCAACCCTACGACGAGCAGTACTTC. It is translated as CASSPPQPYDEQYF.

The genes are TRBV5-1 and TRBJ2-7; 9 nucleotides match TRBD1. The CDR3 loop spans 16 amino acids. Germline lookup yields CDR1 SGHRS and CDR2 YFSETQ. J lost 2 bases, V lost 4 bases, and 10 bases had no gene match. The CDR3 nucleotides read TGCGCCAGCAGCGCGGGACAGGGAGGGTTTGCCTACGAGCAGTACGTC. Translating gives CASSAGQGGFAYEQYV.

A few counts support this clonotype. The germline gene is not matched at one end of the junction; a read error may be the cause. The rearrangement joins TRBV2 to TRBJ1-4; TRBD1 matches 7 bases. Germline V gene lookup returns CDR1 SNHLY and CDR2 FYNNEI. The CDR3 length is 14 residues. The CDR3 coding sequence is TGTGCCAGCAGATCCGACAGGGCTAAAGAAAAACTGTTTTTT. This sequence encodes CASRSDRAKEKLFF.

This clonotype was counted only a few times. V gene TRBV7-9 combines with J gene TRBJ2-7; D is perhaps TRBD1 (6 bases). This CDR3 comprises 15 residues. Germline values: CDR1 SEHNR, CDR2 FQNEAQ (reference sequence). V was clipped by 3 bases and J by 2 bases, with 14 bases between them. The CDR3 region has the DNA TGTGCCAGCAGCTTCCTTACAGGGATTACCTACGAGCAGTACTTC. This encodes CASSFLTGITYEQYF.

This chain joins TRBV18 and TRBJ2-2; D is possibly TRBD2 (6 bases). The CDR3 spans 15 residues. V lost 1 base and J 3 bases, leaving 9 bases between the germline ends. Germline CDR1 reads KGHSH; CDR2 reads LQKENI. CDR3 coding DNA: TGTGCCAGCTCACCACGGGGGGACCACACCGGGGAGCTGTTTTTT. This codes for CASSPRGDHTGELFF.

The chain uses TRBV9 and TRBJ2-2; D uncertain. Germline CDR1 is SGDLS and CDR2 is YYNGEE. The CDR3 loop spans 15 amino acids. Trimming cost V 3 bases and J 4 bases, with 13 bases left between them. The CDR3 region is CASSANPLTTGELFF. Written as DNA, the CDR3 is TGTGCCAGCAGCGCTAATCCTCTGACCACCGGGGAGCTGTTTTTT.

The table lists this clonotype with a few counts. The chain is built from TRBV5-4 and TRBJ1-1, with a possible D match to TRBD1 (5 bases). Germline lookup yields CDR1 SGHNT and CDR2 YYREEE (reference sequence). The CDR3 length is 14 residues. Deletions cut 3 bases from V and 2 bases from J, with 11 bases between. The CDR3 here is CASSSQGTNTEAFF. Here the CDR3 DNA reads TGTGCCAGCAGCTCCCAGGGAACAAACACTGAAGCTTTCTTT.

This chain uses TRBV11-2 with TRBJ2-1, with 7 bases fitting TRBD2. Germline V lookup: CDR1 SGHAT, CDR2 FQNNGV. V lost 7 bases and J lost 7; bases outside the gene matches: 7. The CDR3 loop spans 13 amino acids. CDR3 amino acids: CASTSGPWNEQFF. CDR3 sequence (DNA): TGTGCCAGCACTAGCGGCCCCTGGAATGAGCAGTTCTTC.

This clonotype came up many times. This chain uses TRBV24-1 with TRBJ1-1; TRBD1 is a possible D gene (6 bases). The CDR3 extends over 13 amino acids. The germline V and J ends were trimmed by 12 bases and 0 bases, with 13 bases remaining between them. Germline assignment: CDR1 KGHDR and CDR2 SFDVKD. The CDR3 sequence is CASSGALNTEAFF. In DNA, the CDR3 is TGTGCCTCCTCGGGGGCTCTGAACACTGAAGCTTTCTTT.

This rearrangement joins TRBV7-2 to TRBJ1-2, with D perhaps matching TRBD1 (5 bases). The CDR3 spans 12 residues. V was shortened by 5 bases and J by 11 bases, with 15 bases between the two germline ends. Germline values: CDR1 SGHTA, CDR2 FQGNSA. The CDR3 spells CASSRDSTGYTF. As DNA, the CDR3 is TGTGCCAGCAGCCGGGACTCGACCGGATACACCTTC.

The chain is built from TRBV19 and TRBJ2-2, with D possibly being TRBD2 (5 bases). The CDR3 is 16 residues long. The germline V gene has CDR1 LNHDA and CDR2 SQIVND (reference sequence). The germline V and J ends were trimmed by 10 bases and 1 base, with 19 bases remaining between them. CDR3 amino acids: CATRGRVRGNTGELFF. Written as DNA, the CDR3 is TGTGCCACCAGAGGGAGAGTTCGGGGGAACACCGGGGAGCTGTTTTTT. Variable domain in full (rest from reference TRBV19 and TRBJ2-2): DGGITQSPKYLFRKEGQNVTLSCEQNLNHDAMYWYRQDPGQGLRLIYYSQIVNDFQKGDIAEGYSVSREKKESFPLTVTSAQKNPTAFYLCATRGRVRGNTGELFFGEGSRLTVL.